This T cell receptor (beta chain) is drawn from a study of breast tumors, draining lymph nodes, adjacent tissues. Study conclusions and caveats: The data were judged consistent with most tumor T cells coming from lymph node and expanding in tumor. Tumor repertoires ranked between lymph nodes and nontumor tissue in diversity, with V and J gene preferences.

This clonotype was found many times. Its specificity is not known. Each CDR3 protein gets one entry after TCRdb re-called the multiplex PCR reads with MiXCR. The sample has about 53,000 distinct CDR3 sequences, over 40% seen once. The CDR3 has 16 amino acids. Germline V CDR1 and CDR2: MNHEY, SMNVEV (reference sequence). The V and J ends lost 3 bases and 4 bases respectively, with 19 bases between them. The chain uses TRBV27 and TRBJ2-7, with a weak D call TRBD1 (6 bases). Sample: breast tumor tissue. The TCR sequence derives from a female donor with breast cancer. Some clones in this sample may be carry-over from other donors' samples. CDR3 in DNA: TGTGCCAGCAGTTTGAGGATGGCGGAAAGGGGGTACGAGCAGTACTTC. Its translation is CASSLRMAERGYEQYF.